This T cell receptor (beta chain) was captured by sequencing in a study of shared clonotypes between healthy human individuals. Study conclusions and caveats: Represented diversity, genetic and exposure-history alike, was limited by few donors. How much donors shared clonotypes was expected to be affected by sequencing depth.

As concerns this clone: The antigen remains undetermined.

Genomic DNA (from each subset) was split evenly across several immunoSEQ plates. In the sorted-subset replicate PCRs, approximately 200 ng DNA, 25,000 to 30,000 T cell genomes, was used. TCRdb's table, derived via immunoSEQ multiplex PCR, lists solely in-frame clones and lacks some. The profile shows about 2.3 million clones, about nine tenths of them singletons. After removal of 3 bases from V and 3 bases from J, the junction contained 9 bases not matched to a gene. Looked up from germline, CDR1 is SGHRS and CDR2 is YFSETQ. The CDR3 extends over 16 amino acids. The chain is built from TRBV5-1 and TRBJ2-1, with 7 bases fitting TRBD2. Sequences were obtained from naive CD4+ T cells from PBMCs. Subset of the sample: CD45RA+ positively selected. The receptor was isolated from a man aged 18-30 years in good health. Some clones in this sample may be carry-over from other donors' samples. The CDR3 protein is CASSSLTPGGYNEQFF. Here the CDR3 DNA reads TGCGCCAGCAGCTCGCTGACCCCGGGGGGCTACAATGAGCAGTTCTTC.